What follows describes a single T cell receptor (beta chain). This CDR3 has 16 amino acids. V was pared by 4 bases and J by 0 bases, with 7 bases of the junction left unmatched. Per germline, CDR1 LNHDA and CDR2 SQIVND (reference sequence). This record belongs to a study of T cell changes during pregnancy in multiple sclerosis. Data came from immunoSEQ multiplex PCR; TCRdb stores just in-frame clones and leaves some out. The table includes about 51,000 clones, 93% detected once. The J gene is TRBJ1-2, the V gene TRBV19; 8 bases are shared with TRBD1. The source material was peripheral blood, sampled in the second trimester of pregnancy. This sequence originates from a female donor with multiple sclerosis, enrolled in a pregnancy study. The CDR3 here is CASSRGQGAPNYGYTF. Here the CDR3 DNA reads TGTGCCAGTAGTAGGGGTCAGGGGGCACCTAACTATGGCTACACCTTC.